The 14 T cell receptor beta chains reported below all come from one sample, sequenced in a study of cytomegalovirus exposure and HLA in healthy donors. The assay was immunoSEQ multiplex PCR, and TCRdb's table has in-frame clones only and misses some. The sample records about 100,000 clones, roughly 94% being singletons. The sequenced material came from PBMCs. These TCRs come from a woman between 18 and 30 years old in good health and CMV-seronegative.

The rearrangement uses TRBV11-3 and TRBJ2-4, with 7 positions matching TRBD1. The CDR3 loop spans 13 amino acids. Germline assignment: CDR1 SGHNT and CDR2 YENEEA. Losses at the gene ends were 1 base for V and 12 bases for J; bases not matched to a gene: 6. CDR3 nucleotide sequence: TGTGCCAGCAGCTTAGGCGAGGGGGCGGGTCAGTACTTC. Its protein is CASSLGEGAGQYF. Looking up the rest from reference TRBV11-3 and TRBJ2-4 gives the full variable domain: EAGVVQSPRYKIIEKKQPVAFWCNPISGHNTLYWYLQNLGQGPELLIRYENEEAVDDSQLPKDRFSAERLKGVDSTLKIQPAELGDSAVYLCASSLGEGAGQYFGAGTRLSVL.

The gene calls are TRBV9 and TRBJ1-1; maybe TRBD1 (5 bases). This CDR3 comprises 15 residues. The germline V gene has CDR1 SGDLS and CDR2 YYNGEE. Trimming pared 3 bases from V and 5 bases from J, leaving 17 bases between. CDR3 bases: TGTGCCAGCAGCGGAACCTCGGGGGTGGGGACTGAAGCTTTCTTT. As protein: CASSGTSGVGTEAFF.

The V and J genes are TRBV7-9 and TRBJ2-7; perhaps TRBD1 as D (6 bases). The CDR3 loop spans 14 amino acids. V lost 4 bases and J 1 base, leaving 11 bases between the germline ends. The germline CDR1 and CDR2 sequences are SEHNR and FQNEAQ (reference sequence). The CDR3 DNA reads as TGTGCCAGCAGCTCCCGGGACACATCCTACGAGCAGTACTTC. The encoded protein is CASSSRDTSYEQYF.

The chain links TRBV10-3 to TRBJ1-1; D may be TRBD1 (6 bases). Germline V gene lookup returns CDR1 ENHRY and CDR2 SYGVKD. The length of the CDR3 is 17 residues. Trimming cost V 4 bases and J 1 base, with 19 bases left between them. CDR3 residues: CAISGATGGEGNTEAFF. The CDR3 DNA is TGTGCCATCAGTGGCGCTACGGGGGGCGAAGGGAACACTGAAGCTTTCTTT.

The chain joins TRBV7-5 to TRBJ2-7; the table gives TRBD2 as D, unverified against the DNA. TRBV7-5 corresponds to a pseudogene. This CDR3 spans 15 amino acids. Here the CDR3 DNA reads TGTGCCAGAAGCTCGCGGACTAGCGAAGCCTACGAGCAGTACTTC. Translating it yields CARSSRTSEAYEQYF.

The rearrangement uses TRBV10-3 and TRBJ1-2; 8 nucleotides align to TRBD1. This CDR3 region has 17 residues. Germline trimming cut 3 bases from V and 2 bases from J; bases unmatched to any gene: 11. Germline V gene lookup returns CDR1 ENHRY and CDR2 SYGVKD. In DNA form, the CDR3 reads TGTGCCATCAGTGACGGGGGGACAGGTTTAAACAACTATGGCTACACCTTC. This translates into CAISDGGTGLNNYGYTF.

This sequence joins TRBV6-5 and TRBJ2-3; D uncertain. Trimming took 2 bases from V and 8 from J, leaving 8 bases between them. Germline-derived CDR1 and CDR2 are MNHEY and SVGAGI. This CDR3 region has 12 residues. This chain's CDR3 is CASSYGQGTQYF. CDR3 DNA sequence: TGTGCCAGCAGTTACGGGCAAGGTACGCAGTATTTT.

The CDR3 coding sequence is TGCAGTGTCAACAGGGAGTACGAGCAGTACTTC. This translates into CSVNREYEQYF. The J gene is TRBJ2-7, the V gene TRBV20-1; perhaps TRBD1 as D (6 bases). Per the germline V gene, CDR1 is DFQATT and CDR2 is SNEGSKA (reference sequence). Trimming pared 7 bases from V and 4 bases from J, leaving 11 bases between. The CDR3 consists of 11 residues.

This chain links TRBV6-5 with TRBJ1-2; weak D call: TRBD1 (5 bases). From germline, CDR1 is MNHEY and CDR2 SVGAGI. The CDR3 consists of 13 residues. The V end was cut by 0 bases, the J end by 7 bases, with 9 bases between. For the CDR3, the DNA is TGTGCCAGCAGTTACTCGGGGCAGTCTGGCTACACCTTC. This sequence encodes CASSYSGQSGYTF.

The rearrangement joins TRBV5-4 to TRBJ2-1; 13 nucleotides align to TRBD2. The CDR3 runs 14 residues. Germline CDR1 and CDR2: SGHNT and YYREEE (reference sequence). Trimming cost V 10 bases and J 5 bases; bases outside gene matches: 6. CDR3 nucleotide sequence: TGTGCCCTAGGACTAGCGGGAGTAGACAATGAGCAGTTCTTC. This codes for CALGLAGVDNEQFF.

The chain links TRBV27 to TRBJ1-4; perhaps TRBD1 as D (6 bases). V was clipped by 8 bases and J by 5 bases, with 15 bases between them. Germline lookup yields CDR1 MNHEY and CDR2 SMNVEV (reference sequence). This CDR3 is 14 amino acids long. DNA for the CDR3: TGTGCCAGCTCCAACCCAGGGGAGAATGAAAAACTGTTTTTT. It translates to CASSNPGENEKLFF. The whole variable domain, filled in from reference TRBV27 and TRBJ1-4, reads EAQVTQNPRYLITVTGKKLTVTCSQNMNHEYMSWYRQDPGLGLRQIYYSMNVEVTDKGDVPEGYKVSRKEKRNFPLILESPSPNQTSLYFCASSNPGENEKLFFGSGTQLSVL.

The rearrangement uses TRBV6-5 and TRBJ1-3, with D perhaps matching TRBD1 (6 bases). The V end was cut by 7 bases, the J end by 4 bases, with 14 bases between. Per the germline V gene, CDR1 is MNHEY and CDR2 is SVGAGI. The CDR3 extends over 14 amino acids. CDR3 protein: CASKSRGTGNTIYF. The CDR3 nucleotides are TGTGCCAGCAAGAGTAGGGGGACGGGAAACACCATATATTTT.

The sample holds one count of this clone. In DNA form, the CDR3 reads TGTGCCAGCAGTCCTACTAGCGGGATGGGGGAGACCCAGTACTTC. This sequence encodes CASSPTSGMGETQYF. The chain has TRBV11-3 and TRBJ2-5; 10 bases map to TRBD2. This CDR3 has 15 amino acids. V was clipped by 6 bases and J by 5 bases; unmatched bases: 9. In germline, CDR1 is SGHNT, CDR2 YENEEA. The full variable domain, rest sourced from reference TRBV11-3 and TRBJ2-5, is EAGVVQSPRYKIIEKKQPVAFWCNPISGHNTLYWYLQNLGQGPELLIRYENEEAVDDSQLPKDRFSAERLKGVDSTLKIQPAELGDSAVYLCASSPTSGMGETQYFGPGTRLLVL.

CDR3 sequence: CASSLGLAGNSGEQYF. As DNA, the CDR3 is TGCGCCAGCAGCTTGGGACTAGCGGGGAACTCGGGCGAGCAGTACTTC. The chain couples TRBV5-1 to TRBJ2-7, with TRBD2 matching over 11 bases. This CDR3 contains 16 residues. V lost 0 bases, J lost 6 bases, and 8 bases stayed unmatched. The V gene's germline CDR1 is SGHRS and CDR2 YFSETQ.